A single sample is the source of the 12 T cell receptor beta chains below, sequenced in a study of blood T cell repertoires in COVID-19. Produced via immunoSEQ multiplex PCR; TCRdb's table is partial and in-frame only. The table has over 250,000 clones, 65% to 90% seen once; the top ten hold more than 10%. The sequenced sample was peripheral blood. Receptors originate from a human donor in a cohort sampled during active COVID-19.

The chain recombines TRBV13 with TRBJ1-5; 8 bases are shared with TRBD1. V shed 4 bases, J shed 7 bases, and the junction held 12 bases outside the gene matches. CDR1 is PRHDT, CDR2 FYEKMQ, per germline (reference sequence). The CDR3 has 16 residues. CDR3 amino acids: CASSSNQDRVGQPQHF. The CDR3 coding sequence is TGTGCCAGCAGCTCAAATCAGGACAGGGTGGGGCAGCCCCAGCATTTT.

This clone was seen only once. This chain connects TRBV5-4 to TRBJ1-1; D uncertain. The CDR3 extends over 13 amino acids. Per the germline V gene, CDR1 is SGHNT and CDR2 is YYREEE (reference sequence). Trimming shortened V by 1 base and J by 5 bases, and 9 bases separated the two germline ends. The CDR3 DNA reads TGTGCCAGCAGCTTGAGTGGAGGGACTGAAGCTTTCTTT. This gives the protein CASSLSGGTEAFF. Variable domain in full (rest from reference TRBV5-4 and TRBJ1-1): ETGVTQSPTHLIKTRGQQVTLRCSSQSGHNTVSWYQQALGQGPQFIFQYYREEENGRGNFPPRFSGLQFPNYSSELNVNALELDDSALYLCASSLSGGTEAFFGQGTRLTVV.

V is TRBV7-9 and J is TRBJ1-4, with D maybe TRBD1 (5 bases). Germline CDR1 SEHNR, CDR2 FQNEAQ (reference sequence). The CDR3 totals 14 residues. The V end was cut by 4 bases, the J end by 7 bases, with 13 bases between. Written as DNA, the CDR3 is TGTGCCAGCAGCTCCCGCCAGGGCAGTGAAAAACTGTTTTTT. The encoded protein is CASSSRQGSEKLFF.

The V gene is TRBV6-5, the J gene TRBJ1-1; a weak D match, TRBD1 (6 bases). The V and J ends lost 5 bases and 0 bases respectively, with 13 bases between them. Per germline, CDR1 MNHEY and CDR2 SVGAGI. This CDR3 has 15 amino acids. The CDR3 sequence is CASSTWTAMNTEAFF. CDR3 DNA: TGTGCCAGCAGTACCTGGACAGCGATGAACACTGAAGCTTTCTTT.

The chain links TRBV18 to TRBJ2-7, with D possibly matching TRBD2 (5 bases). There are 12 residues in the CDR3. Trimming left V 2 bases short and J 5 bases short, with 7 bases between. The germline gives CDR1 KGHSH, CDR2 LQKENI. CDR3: CASSPTGNEQYF. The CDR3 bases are TGTGCCAGCTCACCAACCGGGAACGAGCAGTACTTC. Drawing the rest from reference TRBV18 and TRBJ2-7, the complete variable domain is NAGVMQNPRHLVRRRGQEARLRCSPMKGHSHVYWYRQLPEEGLKFMVYLQKENIIDESGMPKERFSAEFPKEGPSILRIQQVVRGDSAAYFCASSPTGNEQYFGPGTRLTVT.

The CDR3, as DNA: TGTGCCAGCAGTGAAGGGCAGGGCCGACTTACTACCTACAATGAGCAGTTCTTC. As protein: CASSEGQGRLTTYNEQFF. The V gene is TRBV25-1, the J gene TRBJ2-1; maybe TRBD1 (5 bases). V lost 2 bases and J 2 bases, leaving 19 bases between the germline ends. Germline loops: CDR1 MGHDK, CDR2 SYGVNS. The CDR3 consists of 18 residues.

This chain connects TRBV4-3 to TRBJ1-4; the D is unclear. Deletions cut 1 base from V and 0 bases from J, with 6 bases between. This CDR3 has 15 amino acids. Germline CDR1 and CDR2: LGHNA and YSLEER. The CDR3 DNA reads TGCGCCAGCAGCCAAGGCAGGACAACTAATGAAAAACTGTTTTTT. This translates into CASSQGRTTNEKLFF.

CDR3 protein: CASSQDRRKAFF. The CDR3 DNA follows: TGTGCCAGCAGCCAAGATAGGCGGAAAGCTTTCTTT. V and J are TRBV4-2 and TRBJ1-1; D not certain. The germline CDR1 and CDR2 sequences are LGHNA and YNFKEQ. V was cut by 0 bases and J by 9 bases, with 8 bases left in between. CDR3 length equals 12 residues.

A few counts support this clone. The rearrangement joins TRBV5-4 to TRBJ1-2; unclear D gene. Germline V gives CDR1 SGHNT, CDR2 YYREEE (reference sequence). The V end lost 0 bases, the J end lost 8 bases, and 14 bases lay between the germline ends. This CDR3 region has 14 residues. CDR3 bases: TGTGCCAGCAGCTTGGACCCTCAACAACGAGGCTACACCTTC. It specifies CASSLDPQQRGYTF.

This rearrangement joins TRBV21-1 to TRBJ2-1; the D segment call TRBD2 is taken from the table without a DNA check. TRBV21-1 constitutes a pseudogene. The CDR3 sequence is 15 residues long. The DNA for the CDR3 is TGTGCCAGCAGCCACGGACTAGCGGGATACAATGAGCAGTTCTTC. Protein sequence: CASSHGLAGYNEQFF.

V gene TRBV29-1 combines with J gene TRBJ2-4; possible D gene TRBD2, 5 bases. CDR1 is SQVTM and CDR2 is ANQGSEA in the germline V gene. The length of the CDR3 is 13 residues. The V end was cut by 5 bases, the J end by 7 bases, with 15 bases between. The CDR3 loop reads CSVSSLALNIQYF. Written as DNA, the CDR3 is TGCAGCGTTTCCAGCCTAGCTCTGAACATTCAGTACTTC.

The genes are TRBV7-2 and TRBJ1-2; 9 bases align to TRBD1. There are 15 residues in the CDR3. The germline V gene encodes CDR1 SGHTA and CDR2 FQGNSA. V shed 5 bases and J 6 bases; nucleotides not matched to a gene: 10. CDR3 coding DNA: TGTGCCAGCAGCGTCCACAGGGGGCGAGTAGATGGCTACACCTTC. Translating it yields CASSVHRGRVDGYTF.